This T cell receptor beta chain stems from a study of shared clonotypes between healthy human individuals. Study as a whole: Three plates each covered CD4 naive and memory; CD8 naive two, CD8 memory one.

Concerning this clone: As yet, its antigen is unknown. The sample holds other DNA sequences that translate to the same CDR3.

Germline V gene lookup returns CDR1 SGHTA and CDR2 FQGNSA. The CDR3 is made up of 14 amino acids. The V gene lost 3 bases and the J gene lost 0 bases, with 9 bases spanning the gap. The donor population consisted of healthy HIV-negative adults with no recent acute infections or vaccinations. Method: immunoSEQ multiplex PCR; TCRdb's copy keeps in-frame clones and lacks some. This table holds some 980,000 clones, 76% found once. General observations from the study: Clonotypes shared by all four donors outscored non-shared clonotypes in generation probability. Researchers sampled only blood; tissue repertoires likely differ.

The gene calls are TRBV7-2 and TRBJ2-7; possible D gene TRBD2, 6 bases. Sequences were obtained from memory CD4+ T cells sorted from blood. Subset noted: CD45RA-negative fraction. This TCR was recovered from a man younger than 30 in good health. CDR3 sequence: CASSLGGPSYEQYF. The CDR3 DNA sequence: TGTGCCAGCAGCTTGGGGGGACCCTCCTACGAGCAGTACTTC. Full variable domain (rest looked up from reference TRBV7-2 and TRBJ2-7): GAGVSQSPSNKVTEKGKDVELRCDPISGHTALYWYRQSLGQGLEFLIYFQGNSAPDKSGLPSDRFSAERTGGSVSTLTIQRTQQEDSAVYLCASSLGGPSYEQYFGPGTRLTVT.